Shown below are 32 T cell receptor beta chains from a single sample sequenced in a study of T cells in Graves' hyperthyroidism and ophthalmopathy. RNA transcripts served as the template for amplifying TCR beta CDR3 regions. Primed by the HTBI set, a first-round RT-PCR was run on the TCR CDR3. Each CDR3 protein gets one entry after TCRdb re-called the multiplex PCR reads with MiXCR. The data show about 510,000 distinct CDR3 sequences, around 15% seen once. The sequencing sample was made of blood. These receptors were collected from a woman between 35 and 50 years old with Graves' hyperthyroidism.

The rearrangement joins TRBV19 to TRBJ2-1; D is unclear. V dropped 3 bases and J dropped 1 base, with 10 bases sitting between them. The CDR3 consists of 15 residues. Germline V gene lookup returns CDR1 LNHDA and CDR2 SQIVND (reference sequence). CDR3 sequence: CASSILHESYNEQFF. The CDR3 coding sequence is TGTGCCAGTAGTATTCTCCACGAGTCCTACAATGAGCAGTTCTTC.

This clonotype was picked up many times. This chain joins TRBV5-1 and TRBJ2-1; TRBD2 matches 11 bases. V lost 1 base and J lost 9; bases outside the gene matches: 6. This CDR3 is 15 amino acids long. Per germline, CDR1 SGHRS and CDR2 YFSETQ. CDR3 protein: CASSLQLAGEGEQFF. In DNA, the CDR3 is TGCGCCAGCAGCTTGCAACTAGCGGGAGAAGGTGAGCAGTTCTTC.

Only a few counts were recorded for this clonotype. The rearrangement links TRBV20-1 to TRBJ1-1; TRBD1 matches at 8 bases. The V and J ends lost 8 bases and 2 bases, in that order; junction bases with no gene match: 13. CDR1 and CDR2 from the germline V gene are DFQATT and SNEGSKA (reference sequence). There are 15 residues in the CDR3. The DNA for the CDR3 is TGCAGTACGAACCCCCGGACAGGGACTAACACTGAAGCTTTCTTT. It translates to CSTNPRTGTNTEAFF.

This clonotype has a count of ten or more. The rearrangement joins TRBV5-5 to TRBJ2-1; 11 bases match TRBD2. The CDR3 runs to 14 residues. Germline lookup yields CDR1 SGHKS and CDR2 YYEKEE (reference sequence). After removal of 3 bases from V and 7 bases from J, the junction contained 3 bases not matched to a gene. DNA for the CDR3: TGTGCCAGCAGCTCCGGGACTAGCGGTAATGAGCAGTTCTTC. Translated, it gives CASSSGTSGNEQFF.

The V call is TRBV19, the J call TRBJ2-2; D is possibly TRBD2 (6 bases). Per the germline V gene, CDR1 is LNHDA and CDR2 is SQIVND (reference sequence). Trimming cost V 3 bases and J 0 bases, with 14 bases left between them. The CDR3 length is 17 residues. In nucleotides, the CDR3 is TGTGCCAGTAGTATTCTCGCGACTAGAACGAACACCGGGGAGCTGTTTTTT. Its translation is CASSILATRTNTGELFF.

This clonotype was found a few times. The chain is built from TRBV5-1 and TRBJ2-2; 10 nucleotides match TRBD1. V shed 3 bases and J 6 bases; nucleotides not matched to a gene: 5. Germline CDR1 reads SGHRS; CDR2 reads YFSETQ. This CDR3 is 15 amino acids long. CDR3 protein: CASSSGTGAAGELFF. DNA of the CDR3: TGCGCCAGCAGCTCCGGGACAGGGGCCGCCGGGGAGCTGTTTTTT.

This clonotype has ten or more counts. The CDR3 DNA follows: TGTGCCAGCAGACCGGGACAGGAAGTTGGCTACACCTTC. As protein: CASRPGQEVGYTF. The V gene is TRBV28, the J gene TRBJ1-2; TRBD1 agrees at 8 bases. Germline CDR1 reads MDHEN; CDR2 reads SYDVKM. V was clipped by 6 bases and J by 7 bases; unmatched bases: 7. The CDR3 is 13 residues long.

This clonotype was detected ten times or more. This sequence joins TRBV5-5 and TRBJ2-2, with D maybe TRBD1 (5 bases). V lost 1 base to trimming and J lost 3 bases, with 7 bases between them. The CDR3 has 14 amino acids. Germline CDR1 is SGHKS and CDR2 is YYEKEE (reference sequence). This CDR3 is CASSLLGDTGELFF. The DNA for the CDR3 is TGTGCCAGCAGCTTGTTAGGGGACACCGGGGAGCTGTTTTTT.

At least ten counts were recorded for this clonotype. V gene TRBV18 combines with J gene TRBJ2-1, with 12 bases identical to TRBD2. Germline-derived CDR1 and CDR2 are KGHSH and LQKENI. This CDR3 contains 16 residues. V was clipped by 6 bases and J by 5 bases; unmatched bases: 8. This CDR3 reads CASSRRTSGTDNEQFF. The CDR3, as DNA: TGTGCCAGCTCCCGAAGGACTAGCGGGACCGACAATGAGCAGTTCTTC.

This clonotype was counted many times. J is TRBJ1-5 and V is TRBV10-1; D gene uncertain. The CDR3 length is 16 residues. Between the trimmed V and J ends, which lost 4 bases and 0 bases, there was a span of 13 bases. Germline lookup yields CDR1 WNHNN and CDR2 SYGVQD (reference sequence). This CDR3 is CASSVLAGYSNQPQHF. DNA of the CDR3: TGCGCCAGCAGTGTCCTCGCAGGATATAGCAATCAGCCCCAGCATTTT.

This clonotype appeared many times. The gene calls are TRBV29-1 and TRBJ2-5, with TRBD1 identical over 8 bases. CDR3 length: 14 amino acids. After removal of 7 bases from V and 2 bases from J, the junction contained 9 bases not matched to a gene. The germline V gene encodes CDR1 SQVTM and CDR2 ANQGSEA. CDR3 nucleotide sequence: TGCAGCGCTATAGGACAGGGCGGGCAAGAGACCCAGTACTTC. Translation gives CSAIGQGGQETQYF.

This clonotype was observed at least ten times. This rearrangement joins TRBV14 to TRBJ2-7; D remains unclear. This CDR3 has 14 amino acids. Germline V gene lookup returns CDR1 SGHDN and CDR2 FVKESK. V lost 4 bases, J lost 3 bases, and 13 bases lay in between. The CDR3 DNA follows: TGTGCCAGCAGCCGAGCCGGTCGTCGCTACGAGCAGTACTTC. Translating it yields CASSRAGRRYEQYF.

The chain joins TRBV13 to TRBJ2-3, with 7 bases identical to TRBD2. V lost 5 bases, J lost 5 bases, and 10 bases stayed unmatched. The CDR3 is 15 amino acids. The V gene's germline CDR1 is PRHDT and CDR2 FYEKMQ (reference sequence). The CDR3 region is CASSLRSGIRDTQYF. The CDR3 region has the DNA TGTGCCAGCAGCCTTAGGAGCGGGATCAGAGATACGCAGTATTTT.

This clonotype has ten or more counts. The CDR3 is CASSRGRGIETQYF. The DNA of the CDR3 is TGTGCCAGCAGCCGAGGGAGGGGGATAGAGACCCAGTACTTC. V gene TRBV7-9 combines with J gene TRBJ2-5, with a weak D call TRBD2 (7 bases). The ends were cut back, 5 bases at V and 4 bases at J, with 14 bases in the middle. The length of the CDR3 is 14 residues. Germline V gene sequence: CDR1 SEHNR, CDR2 FQNEAQ (reference sequence).

This clonotype occurred many times. The chain uses TRBV6-1 and TRBJ2-3; no clear D. The germline V gene encodes CDR1 MNHNS and CDR2 SASEGT. V was clipped by 5 bases and J by 3 bases, with 15 bases between them. The CDR3 consists of 15 residues. The CDR3 reads CASSPTKQRTDTQYF. The CDR3 DNA is TGTGCCAGCAGTCCGACGAAACAAAGAACAGATACGCAGTATTTT.

This clonotype was counted at least ten times. The chain couples TRBV6-1 to TRBJ2-7, with 14 bases lining up with TRBD2. The V gene end was trimmed by 5 bases and the J gene end by 2 bases; junction bases not matched to a gene: 17. CDR3 length: 20 residues. Germline lookup yields CDR1 MNHNS and CDR2 SASEGT. The CDR3 is CASSTTTSGRAKGVAYEQYF. As DNA, the CDR3 is TGTGCCAGCAGTACAACGACTAGCGGGAGGGCTAAGGGGGTCGCCTACGAGCAGTACTTC.

The table lists this clonotype with a few counts. The chain is built from TRBV6-5 and TRBJ2-6; D ambiguous. Germline-derived CDR1 and CDR2 are MNHEY and SVGAGI. V was pared by 0 bases and J by 2 bases, with 8 bases between. The CDR3 spans 16 residues. The CDR3 region has the DNA TGTGCCAGCAGTTACTCCGCGGTGGCTGGGGCCAACGTCCTGACTTTC. Encoded protein: CASSYSAVAGANVLTF.

This clonotype showed up many times. The V gene is TRBV3-1, the J gene TRBJ1-5; no reliable D call. V was cut by 5 bases and J by 1 base, with 12 bases left in between. This CDR3 comprises 15 residues. CDR1 and CDR2 (germline): LGHDT, YNNKEL (reference sequence). This CDR3 reads CASSKTDGSNQPQHF. CDR3 coding DNA: TGTGCCAGCAGCAAAACGGACGGGAGCAATCAGCCCCAGCATTTT.

A few counts support this clonotype. The chain recombines TRBV27 with TRBJ2-7, with D unresolved. The length of the CDR3 is 14 residues. Germline V lookup: CDR1 MNHEY, CDR2 SMNVEV (reference sequence). V was cut by 0 bases and J by 0 bases, with 6 bases left in between. CDR3 coding DNA: TGTGCCAGCAGTTTATCGTTCGGCTCCTACGAGCAGTACTTC. The encoded protein is CASSLSFGSYEQYF.

This clonotype was counted ten times or more. The chain uses TRBV3-1 and TRBJ1-1; tentative D call: TRBD1 (6 bases). Trimming removed 1 base from V and 10 bases from J, with 19 bases in between. The germline V gene has CDR1 LGHDT and CDR2 YNNKEL (reference sequence). CDR3 length: 15 residues. The CDR3 coding sequence is TGTGCCAGCAGCCAAGCGGGCACTGCAGGGGAGGGAGCTTTCTTT. It codes for CASSQAGTAGEGAFF.

This clonotype has only a few counts. The chain combines TRBV19 with TRBJ2-3, with a possible D match to TRBD1 (5 bases). CDR3 length equals 16 residues. V dropped 7 bases and J dropped 1 base, with 18 bases sitting between them. Germline CDR1 reads LNHDA; CDR2 reads SQIVND (reference sequence). The CDR3 reads CASTDRKGFGTDTQYF. The CDR3 DNA sequence: TGTGCCAGTACCGATAGGAAGGGGTTCGGCACAGATACGCAGTATTTT.

At least ten counts were recorded for this clonotype. The chain links TRBV12-3 or TRBV12-4 to TRBJ2-1; 9 bases agree with TRBD2. The CDR3 length is 13 residues. With V trimmed by 5 bases and J by 10 bases, 6 bases remained unmatched. CDR3 DNA: TGTGCCAGCAGTCCCCATCTAGCGGGAGAGCAGTTCTTC. It translates to CASSPHLAGEQFF.

The rearrangement joins TRBV28 to TRBJ2-7; TRBD2 matches at 7 bases. The CDR3 has 14 amino acids. Germline CDR1 MDHEN, CDR2 SYDVKM. Trimming removed 4 bases from V and 3 bases from J; junction bases left unmatched: 6. The CDR3 reads CASSSPGGRYEQYF. In DNA form, the CDR3 reads TGTGCCAGCAGTTCCCCGGGGGGTCGCTACGAGCAGTACTTC. The full variable domain, rest sourced from reference TRBV28 and TRBJ2-7, is DVKVTQSSRYLVKRTGEKVFLECVQDMDHENMFWYRQDPGLGLRLIYFSYDVKMKEKGDIPEGYSVSREKKERFSLILESASTNQTSMYLCASSSPGGRYEQYFGPGTRLTVT.

This clonotype was observed at least ten times. The chain links TRBV2 to TRBJ1-2; a possible D gene is TRBD1 (5 bases). Deletions cut 1 base from V and 4 bases from J, with 13 bases between. The CDR3 spans 15 residues. The germline V gene encodes CDR1 SNHLY and CDR2 FYNNEI. The CDR3 DNA reads as TGTGCCAGCAGTGAAGATGGCAGGGAAGGCTATGGCTACACCTTC. It translates to CASSEDGREGYGYTF.

This clonotype was counted many times. The V call is TRBV14, the J call TRBJ1-2; D gene uncertain. Trimming shortened V by 0 bases and J by 7 bases, and 12 bases separated the two germline ends. This CDR3 region has 14 residues. Germline CDR1 and CDR2: SGHDN and FVKESK. The CDR3 DNA reads TGTGCCAGCAGCCAAGATCGAATACAAAGTGGCTACACCTTC. Protein sequence: CASSQDRIQSGYTF.

This clonotype turned up a few times. This chain links TRBV7-9 with TRBJ2-5; 7 bases agree with TRBD1. Losses at the gene ends were 0 bases for V and 4 bases for J; bases not matched to a gene: 11. Germline V gene sequence: CDR1 SEHNR, CDR2 FQNEAQ (reference sequence). The CDR3 is 17 amino acids. The CDR3 spells CASSLAGQKFRRETQYF. The CDR3 DNA reads as TGTGCCAGCAGCTTAGCGGGACAGAAATTTCGAAGAGAGACCCAGTACTTC. Complete variable domain (other parts from reference TRBV7-9 and TRBJ2-5): DTGVSQNPRHKITKRGQNVTFRCDPISEHNRLYWYRQTLGQGPEFLTYFQNEAQLEKSRLLSDRFSAERPKGSFSTLEIQRTEQGDSAMYLCASSLAGQKFRRETQYFGPGTRLLVL.

As concerns this clonotype: The CDR3 end shows no conserved phenylalanine or tryptophan, and so a read error is likely. This chain joins TRBV30 and TRBJ2-5, with 7 positions matching TRBD1. In germline, CDR1 is GTSNPN, CDR2 SVGIG (reference sequence). Trimming removed 2 bases from V and 3 bases from J; junction bases left unmatched: 3. The CDR3 loop spans 13 amino acids. CDR3 nucleotide sequence: TGTGCCTGGAGTCTGGGACAGAAAGAGACCCAGTACCTC. This translates into CAWSLGQKETQYL.

The table lists this clonotype with many counts. The V gene is TRBV30, the J gene TRBJ1-5; 7 positions match TRBD1. Germline CDR1 reads GTSNPN; CDR2 reads SVGIG (reference sequence). V lost 3 bases and J lost 0; bases outside the gene matches: 8. The CDR3 totals 16 residues. The CDR3 nucleotides read TGTGCCTGGAGCCGAATACAGGGGTTTAGCAATCAGCCCCAGCATTTT. Its protein is CAWSRIQGFSNQPQHF. The full variable domain, in which reference TRBV30 and TRBJ1-5 provide the parts outside the CDR3, is SQTIHQWPATLVQPVGSPLSLECTVEGTSNPNLYWYRQAAGRGLQLLFYSVGIGQISSEVPQNLSASRPQDRQFILSSKKLLLSDSGFYLCAWSRIQGFSNQPQHFGDGTRLSIL.

In its sample, this clonotype was seen many times. The chain employs TRBV5-1 and TRBJ2-7; perhaps TRBD2 as D (6 bases). V was pared by 6 bases and J by 5 bases, with 18 bases between. The length of the CDR3 is 14 residues. Germline values: CDR1 SGHRS, CDR2 YFSETQ. The chain's CDR3 is CASKPGAGFDEQYF. The CDR3 DNA follows: TGCGCCAGCAAGCCCGGGGCGGGATTCGACGAGCAGTACTTC.

This clonotype showed up many times. This sequence joins TRBV6-1 and TRBJ1-2; D gene uncertain. CDR3 length: 13 residues. The V gene's germline CDR1 is MNHNS and CDR2 SASEGT. Between the trimmed V and J ends, which lost 8 bases and 6 bases, there was a span of 16 bases. The CDR3 DNA reads TGTGCCAGCTCATCGGGGTCTCCGAATGGCTACACCTTC. Encoded protein: CASSSGSPNGYTF.

This clonotype came up a few times. The V call is TRBV5-1, the J call TRBJ2-7, with D perhaps assigned TRBD1 or TRBD2 (5 bases each). Germline loops: CDR1 SGHRS, CDR2 YFSETQ. The CDR3 contains 17 residues. V dropped 4 bases and J dropped 2 bases, with 22 bases sitting between them. Here the CDR3 reads CASSAAGTATIAYEQYF. The CDR3 nucleotides are TGCGCCAGCAGCGCTGCCGGGACGGCGACAATAGCCTACGAGCAGTACTTC.

This clonotype was seen ten or more times. The CDR3 sequence: CAISEKGMGYEQYF. DNA for the CDR3: TGTGCCATCAGTGAGAAGGGGATGGGGTACGAGCAGTACTTC. V and J are TRBV10-3 and TRBJ2-7, with D tentatively TRBD1 (5 bases). Germline CDR1 and CDR2: ENHRY and SYGVKD. Trimming shortened V by 2 bases and J by 4 bases, and 12 bases separated the two germline ends. The CDR3 length is 14 residues.